This TCR beta chain is drawn from a study of blood T cell repertoires in COVID-19. Study at large: Samples came from the United States, Italy and Spain, spanning acute and convalescent COVID-19.

The sample holds one count of this clone. The CDR3 is made up of 14 amino acids. Between the trimmed V and J ends, which lost 5 bases and 2 bases, there was a span of 7 bases. In germline, CDR1 is MRHNA, CDR2 SNTAGT. Clones were sequenced by immunoSEQ multiplex PCR, and TCRdb holds only the in-frame ones, with some missing. The sample contains about 330,000 clones, about nine tenths of which appear only once. Sequencing was carried out using PBMCs or T cells enriched from blood (not recorded which). This chain connects TRBV6-4 to TRBJ2-6; D is unresolved. This TCR derives from a woman between 18 and 30 years old who had recovered from COVID-19. CDR3 nucleotides: TGTGCCAGCAGTTCAGAGGCTGGGGCCAACGTCCTGACTTTC. This encodes CASSSEAGANVLTF.